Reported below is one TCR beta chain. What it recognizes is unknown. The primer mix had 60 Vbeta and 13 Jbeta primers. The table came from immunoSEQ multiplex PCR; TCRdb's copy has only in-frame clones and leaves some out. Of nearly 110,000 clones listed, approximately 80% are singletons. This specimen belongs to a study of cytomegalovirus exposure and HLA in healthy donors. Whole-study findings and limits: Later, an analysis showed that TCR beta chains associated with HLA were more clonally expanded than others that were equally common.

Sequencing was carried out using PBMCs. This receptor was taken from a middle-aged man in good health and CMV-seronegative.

The CDR3 nucleotides are TGCGCCAGCAGCTTCGAACAGGCGACCTATGGCTACACCTTC. Amino acids: CASSFEQATYGYTF. The chain recombines TRBV5-1 with TRBJ1-2, with D possibly being TRBD1 (5 bases). This CDR3 is built from 14 residues. In germline, CDR1 is SGHRS, CDR2 YFSETQ. Trimming pared 2 bases from V and 4 bases from J, leaving 12 bases between.